Presented here are 20 T cell receptor beta chains from one specimen sequenced in a study of blood T cell repertoires in COVID-19. Generated by immunoSEQ multiplex PCR, the TCRdb table keeps only in-frame clones and is missing some. The table has roughly 220,000 clones, about 91% seen once. The sequenced sample was PBMCs or T cells enriched from blood (not recorded which). The receptors here all came from a woman in her forties or fifties with acute COVID-19.

The chain links TRBV11-1 to TRBJ2-5; a weak D match, TRBD2 (5 bases). The CDR3 runs to 12 residues. Germline CDR1 is SGHAT and CDR2 is FQDESV (reference sequence). V lost 11 bases and J lost 5, with 15 bases in between. CDR3 sequence (DNA): TGTGCCTCACGGACTTTCGGGGAGACCCAGTACTTC. Translated: CASRTFGETQYF.

The table lists this clone with a count of one. The chain has TRBV19 and TRBJ1-5; perhaps TRBD1 as D (5 bases). CDR1 and CDR2 (germline): LNHDA, SQIVND (reference sequence). The CDR3 sequence is 16 residues long. V gave up 6 bases and J gave up 2 bases, with 17 bases separating them. The CDR3 reads CASRPSGREGNQPQHF. CDR3 DNA sequence: TGTGCCAGTAGGCCCTCGGGCAGGGAGGGCAATCAGCCCCAGCATTTT.

The chain couples TRBV10-3 to TRBJ1-2, with D maybe TRBD1 (6 bases). The V gene lost 2 bases and the J gene lost 1 base, with 11 bases spanning the gap. Per the germline V gene, CDR1 is ENHRY and CDR2 is SYGVKD. The CDR3 loop spans 15 amino acids. The CDR3 loop reads CAISESTGLNYGYTF. Written as DNA, the CDR3 is TGTGCCATCAGTGAGAGCACAGGGCTTAACTATGGCTACACCTTC.

This chain connects TRBV7-9 to TRBJ1-6; a weak D match, TRBD1 (6 bases). The CDR3 totals 17 residues. Germline-derived CDR1 and CDR2 are SEHNR and FQNEAQ (reference sequence). Trimming cost V 1 base and J 4 bases, with 14 bases left between them. This chain's CDR3 is CASSLDRDLLYNSPLHF. CDR3 coding DNA: TGTGCCAGCAGCTTAGACAGGGACCTTCTGTATAATTCACCCCTCCACTTT.

DNA of the CDR3: TGTGCCAGCAGACTAGGGACAGGCTCCTACAATGAGCAGTTCTTC. Translated, it gives CASRLGTGSYNEQFF. The J gene is TRBJ2-1, the V gene TRBV28; TRBD1 aligns across 8 bases. The germline CDR1 and CDR2 sequences are MDHEN and SYDVKM. V was pared by 6 bases and J by 0 bases, with 4 bases of the junction left unmatched. The CDR3 sequence is 15 residues long.

V is TRBV6-5 and J is TRBJ2-6; 8 bases agree with TRBD1. Germline CDR1 and CDR2: MNHEY and SVGAGI. The CDR3 spans 15 residues. J gave up 2 bases and V 4 bases, and 1 base lay outside the gene matches. The chain's CDR3 is CASSSGGAGANVLTF. CDR3 DNA: TGTGCCAGCAGTTCAGGGGGCGCTGGGGCCAACGTCCTGACTTTC.

This rearrangement joins TRBV28 to TRBJ2-2, with TRBD1 as a possible D gene (6 bases). This CDR3 spans 14 amino acids. Germline lookup yields CDR1 MDHEN and CDR2 SYDVKM. The V gene lost 3 bases and the J gene lost 5 bases, with 10 bases spanning the gap. The CDR3 coding sequence is TGTGCCAGCAGTTTGCGGACAGCTACCGGGGAGCTGTTTTTT. Translated: CASSLRTATGELFF.

The chain uses TRBV9 and TRBJ2-3; 7 bases align to TRBD2. The CDR3 runs to 16 residues. V lost 4 bases to trimming and J lost 6 bases; unmatched junction nucleotides: 14. Germline assignment: CDR1 SGDLS and CDR2 YYNGEE. CDR3 region: CASSPEGNVGRDTQYF. The DNA of the CDR3 is TGTGCCAGCAGCCCAGAGGGGAACGTCGGGAGGGATACGCAGTATTTT.

The CDR3 here is CAIRFQGERNYGYTF. The CDR3 coding sequence is TGTGCCATCAGGTTTCAGGGGGAGCGGAACTATGGCTACACCTTC. The chain uses TRBV10-3 and TRBJ1-2; 7 bases are a match to TRBD1. V shed 6 bases, J shed 2 bases, and the junction held 9 bases outside the gene matches. Germline CDR1 and CDR2: ENHRY and SYGVKD. The CDR3 length is 15 residues.

The V call is TRBV10-3, the J call TRBJ2-7; 8 bases align to TRBD1. CDR3 length: 13 residues. The J segment lost 2 bases and the V segment lost 7 bases, leaving 4 bases of the junction unmatched. Germline lookup yields CDR1 ENHRY and CDR2 SYGVKD. The CDR3 loop reads CAITQQGAYEQYF. The CDR3 region has the DNA TGTGCCATCACACAACAGGGGGCCTACGAGCAGTACTTC.

The rearrangement links TRBV6-5 to TRBJ2-3, with TRBD2 identical over 8 bases. The V segment lost 7 bases and the J segment 14 bases; nucleotides outside the gene matches: 11. The CDR3 totals 12 residues. CDR1 is MNHEY and CDR2 is SVGAGI in the germline V gene. CDR3 nucleotide sequence: TGTGCCAGCACCGCTAGCGGGTTTTTGATGTATTTT. It codes for CASTASGFLMYF.

The J gene is TRBJ1-1, the V gene TRBV4-3, with a possible D match to TRBD1 (6 bases). Germline lookup yields CDR1 LGHNA and CDR2 YSLEER. The ends were cut back, 0 bases at V and 5 bases at J, with 10 bases in the middle. This CDR3 comprises 14 residues. CDR3 sequence (DNA): TGCGCCAGCAGCCAAGACACAAGGGGGACTGAAGCTTTCTTT. Its translation: CASSQDTRGTEAFF.

The chain joins TRBV2 to TRBJ1-3, with 10 bases that match TRBD1. The J segment lost 0 bases and the V segment lost 6 bases, leaving 11 bases of the junction unmatched. The V gene's germline CDR1 is SNHLY and CDR2 FYNNEI. The length of the CDR3 is 18 residues. CDR3 coding DNA: TGTGCCAGCAGGGGACAGGGGACCCCCGGTTACTCTGGAAACACCATATATTTT. This gives the protein CASRGQGTPGYSGNTIYF.

The chain combines TRBV29-1 with TRBJ2-7; 9 nucleotides agree with TRBD1. J gave up 2 bases and V 7 bases, and 12 bases lay outside the gene matches. The germline gives CDR1 SQVTM, CDR2 ANQGSEA. This CDR3 has 15 amino acids. The CDR3: CSAIVGQGATYEQYF. The CDR3 DNA is TGCAGCGCAATTGTGGGACAGGGTGCCACCTACGAGCAGTACTTC.

The V call is TRBV4-1, the J call TRBJ2-1; 9 nucleotides align to TRBD2. CDR3 size: 16 residues. Germline V gene sequence: CDR1 MGHRA, CDR2 YSYEKL. Germline trimming cut 1 base from V and 7 bases from J; bases unmatched to any gene: 8. Here the CDR3 DNA reads TGCGCCAGCAGCCAAGGATTTAGCGGGAGTGGAAATGAGCAGTTCTTC. Translated: CASSQGFSGSGNEQFF.

The chain is built from TRBV9 and TRBJ1-3; D is perhaps TRBD1 (5 bases). The CDR3 sequence is 15 residues long. Germline V gives CDR1 SGDLS, CDR2 YYNGEE. The V end lost 7 bases, the J end lost 2 bases, and 16 bases lay between the germline ends. The CDR3 sequence is CASGKWGEAGNTIYF. CDR3 sequence (DNA): TGTGCCAGCGGAAAGTGGGGGGAGGCTGGAAACACCATATATTTT.

This clone was seen once. The gene calls are TRBV5-1 and TRBJ2-4; perhaps TRBD2 as D (6 bases). CDR1 and CDR2 from the germline V gene are SGHRS and YFSETQ. The CDR3 has 15 residues. V lost 0 bases and J 8 bases, leaving 15 bases between the germline ends. The CDR3 DNA is TGCGCCAGCAGCTTGGGGGCAGGGCGGGGAGACATTCAGTACTTC. This encodes CASSLGAGRGDIQYF.

V usage is TRBV28 and J usage is TRBJ1-4, with 7 positions matching TRBD1. The CDR3 totals 15 residues. Looked up from germline, CDR1 is MDHEN and CDR2 is SYDVKM. With 2 bases clipped from V and 4 bases from J, the junction kept 4 bases outside the gene matches. The CDR3 sequence is CASSLGGTVNEKLFF. The DNA for the CDR3 is TGTGCCAGCAGTTTAGGGGGGACAGTTAATGAAAAACTGTTTTTT.

The chain joins TRBV29-1 to TRBJ1-5; possibly TRBD1 for D (5 bases). The CDR3 is 14 amino acids. Germline V gene data show CDR1 as SQVTM and CDR2 as ANQGSEA. V was cut by 8 bases and J by 5 bases, with 19 bases left in between. The CDR3, as DNA: TGCAGCCCCAAGGGAAGGGGTTGGTATCAGCCCCAGCATTTT. Its translation: CSPKGRGWYQPQHF.

V usage is TRBV7-2 and J usage is TRBJ2-3; D remains unclear. Trimming removed 5 bases from V and 1 base from J, with 10 bases in between. In germline, CDR1 is SGHTA, CDR2 FQGNSA. The CDR3 spans 14 residues. The CDR3 DNA reads TGTGCCAGCAGCGCTGGCCGGGGCACAGATACGCAGTATTTT. Residues: CASSAGRGTDTQYF.